Listed here is a single T cell receptor (beta chain). This sample is part of a study of technical replicates of blood from a handful of donors. The CDR3 loop spans 13 amino acids. Germline values: CDR1 SNHLY, CDR2 FYNNEI. The germline V and J ends were trimmed by 9 bases and 2 bases, with 13 bases remaining between them. Only in-frame clones appear in the TCRdb table, and some are missing; sequencing was by immunoSEQ multiplex PCR. Of tens of thousands of clones listed, approximately 96% are singletons. Specimen: T cells isolated from PBMCs. The J gene is TRBJ2-5, the V gene TRBV2; D may be TRBD1 (5 bases). This sequence was found in a human donor in good health. CDR3 residues: CASNRFFQETQYF. The CDR3 DNA sequence: TGTGCCAGTAACAGGTTTTTTCAAGAGACCCAGTACTTC.